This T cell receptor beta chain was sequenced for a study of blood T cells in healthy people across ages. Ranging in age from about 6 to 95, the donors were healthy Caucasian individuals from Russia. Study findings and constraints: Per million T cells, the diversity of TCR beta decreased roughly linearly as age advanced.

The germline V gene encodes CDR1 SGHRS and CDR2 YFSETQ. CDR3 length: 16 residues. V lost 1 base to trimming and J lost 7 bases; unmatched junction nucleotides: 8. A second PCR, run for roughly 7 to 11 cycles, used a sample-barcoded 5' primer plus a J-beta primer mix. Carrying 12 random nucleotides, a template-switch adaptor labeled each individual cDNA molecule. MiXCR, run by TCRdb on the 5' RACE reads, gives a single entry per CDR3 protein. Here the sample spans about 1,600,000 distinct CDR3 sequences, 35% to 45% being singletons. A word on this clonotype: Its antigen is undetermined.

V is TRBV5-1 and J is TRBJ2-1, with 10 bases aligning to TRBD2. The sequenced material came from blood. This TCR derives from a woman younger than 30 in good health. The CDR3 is CASSLRASGSMNEQFF. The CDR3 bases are TGCGCCAGCAGCTTGAGGGCTAGCGGGAGTATGAATGAGCAGTTCTTC.